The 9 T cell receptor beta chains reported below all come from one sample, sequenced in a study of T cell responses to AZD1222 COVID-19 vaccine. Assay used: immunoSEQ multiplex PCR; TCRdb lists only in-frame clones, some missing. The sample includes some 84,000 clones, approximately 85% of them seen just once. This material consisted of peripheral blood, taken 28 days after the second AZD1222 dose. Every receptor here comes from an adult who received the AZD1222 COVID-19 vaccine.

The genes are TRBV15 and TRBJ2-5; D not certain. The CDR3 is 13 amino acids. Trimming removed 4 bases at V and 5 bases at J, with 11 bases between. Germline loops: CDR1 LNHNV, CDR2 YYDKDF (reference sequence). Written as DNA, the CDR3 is TGTGCCACCAGCATCGGCCTTTCGGAGACCCAGTACTTC. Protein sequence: CATSIGLSETQYF.

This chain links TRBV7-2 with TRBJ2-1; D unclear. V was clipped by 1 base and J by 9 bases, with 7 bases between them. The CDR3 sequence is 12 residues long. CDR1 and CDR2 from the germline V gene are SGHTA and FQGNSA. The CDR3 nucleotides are TGTGCCAGCAGCTTAGTACGGAGTGAGCAGTTCTTC. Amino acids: CASSLVRSEQFF.

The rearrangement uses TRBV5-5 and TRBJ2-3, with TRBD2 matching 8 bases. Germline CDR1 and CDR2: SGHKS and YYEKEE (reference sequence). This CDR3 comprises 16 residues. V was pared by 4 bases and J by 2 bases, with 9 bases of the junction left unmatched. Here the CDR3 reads CASSPSGGLITDTQYF. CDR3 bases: TGTGCCAGCAGCCCCTCGGGGGGGCTGATCACAGATACGCAGTATTTT. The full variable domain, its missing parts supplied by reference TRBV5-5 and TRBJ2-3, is DAGVTQSPTHLIKTRGQQVTLRCSPISGHKSVSWYQQVLGQGPQFIFQYYEKEERGRGNFPDRFSARQFPNYSSELNVNALLLGDSALYLCASSPSGGLITDTQYFGPGTRLTVL.

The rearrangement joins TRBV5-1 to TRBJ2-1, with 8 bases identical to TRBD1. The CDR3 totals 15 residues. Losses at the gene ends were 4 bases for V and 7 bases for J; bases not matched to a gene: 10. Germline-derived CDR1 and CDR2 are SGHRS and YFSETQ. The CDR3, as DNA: TGCGCCAGCAGCGACCCCGGACAGGGCGTTAATGAGCAGTTCTTC. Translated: CASSDPGQGVNEQFF.

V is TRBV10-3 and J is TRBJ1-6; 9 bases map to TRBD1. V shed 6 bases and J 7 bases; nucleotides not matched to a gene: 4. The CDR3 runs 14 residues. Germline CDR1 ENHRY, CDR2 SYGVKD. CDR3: CAIRRTGDNSPLHF. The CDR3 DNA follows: TGTGCCATCAGAAGGACAGGGGACAATTCACCCCTCCACTTT.

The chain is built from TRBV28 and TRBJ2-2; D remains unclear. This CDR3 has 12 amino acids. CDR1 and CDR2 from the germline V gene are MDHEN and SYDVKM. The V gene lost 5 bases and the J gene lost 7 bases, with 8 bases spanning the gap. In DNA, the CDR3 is TGTGCCAGCAGTGGGTTTCTCGGGGAGCTGTTTTTT. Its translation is CASSGFLGELFF.

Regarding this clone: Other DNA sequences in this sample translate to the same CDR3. The CDR3 region has the DNA TGTGCCAGCAGCTTAGACCAGGGGAACACTGAAGCTTTCTTT. Its translation is CASSLDQGNTEAFF. V gene TRBV7-9 combines with J gene TRBJ1-1, with a possible D match to TRBD1 (5 bases). Germline-derived CDR1 and CDR2 are SEHNR and FQNEAQ (reference sequence). V lost 1 base, J lost 1 base, and 7 bases lay in between. There are 14 residues in the CDR3.

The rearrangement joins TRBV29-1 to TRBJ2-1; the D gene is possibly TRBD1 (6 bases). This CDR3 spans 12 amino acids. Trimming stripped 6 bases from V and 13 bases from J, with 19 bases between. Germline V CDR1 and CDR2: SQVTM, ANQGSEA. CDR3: CSVEEVGQKQFF. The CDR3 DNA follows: TGCAGCGTCGAGGAGGTCGGACAGAAACAGTTCTTC.

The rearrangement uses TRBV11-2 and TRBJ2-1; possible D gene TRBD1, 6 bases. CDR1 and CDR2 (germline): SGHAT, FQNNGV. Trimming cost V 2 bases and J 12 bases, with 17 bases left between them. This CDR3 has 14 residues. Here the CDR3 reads CASSLNTGMVGQFF. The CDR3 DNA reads TGTGCCAGCAGCTTAAATACAGGGATGGTTGGGCAGTTCTTC.